This T cell receptor (beta chain) was obtained from a study of CXCR4 blockade with PD-1 therapy in pancreatic cancer. Findings and caveats of the study: Intratumoral clonality (mean 0.14) exceeded healthy blood (about 0.045) but did not track survival. Antigen-specificity overlap of convergent dominant clones remained unconfirmed.

These archived tumors were resected from patients never given neoadjuvant therapy beforehand. Here immunoSEQ multiplex PCR was the method, and the copy in TCRdb shows in-frame clones only, minus some. In the table there are some 4,500 clones, roughly 57% of which are singletons. In the case of this clone: Its antigen remains unknown.

Germline lookup yields CDR1 SGDLS and CDR2 YYNGEE. V lost 0 bases to trimming and J lost 5 bases; unmatched junction nucleotides: 6. The CDR3 consists of 15 residues. The sample comprised tumor tissue. This chain connects TRBV9 to TRBJ2-5; 8 nucleotides align to TRBD1. The receptor was isolated from a human donor with pancreatic ductal adenocarcinoma. This chain's CDR3 is CASSVAGTGWETQYF. The CDR3 DNA sequence: TGTGCCAGCAGCGTAGCTGGGACAGGATGGGAGACCCAGTACTTC.